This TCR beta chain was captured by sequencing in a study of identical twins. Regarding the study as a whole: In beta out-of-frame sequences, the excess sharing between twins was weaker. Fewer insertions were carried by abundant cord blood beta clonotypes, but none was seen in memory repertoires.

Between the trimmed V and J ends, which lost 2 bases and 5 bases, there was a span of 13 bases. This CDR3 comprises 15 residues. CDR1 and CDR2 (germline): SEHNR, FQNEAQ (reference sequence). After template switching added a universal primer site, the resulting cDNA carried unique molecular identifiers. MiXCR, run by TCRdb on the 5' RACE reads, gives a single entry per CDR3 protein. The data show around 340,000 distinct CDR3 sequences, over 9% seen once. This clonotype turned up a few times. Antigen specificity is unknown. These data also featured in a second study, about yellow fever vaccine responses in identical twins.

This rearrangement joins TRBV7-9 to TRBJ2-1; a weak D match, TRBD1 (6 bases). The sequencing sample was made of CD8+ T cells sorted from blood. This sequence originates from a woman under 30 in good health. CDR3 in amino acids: CASSLLDSGDNEQFF. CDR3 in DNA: TGTGCCAGCAGCTTACTGGACAGTGGTGACAATGAGCAGTTCTTC.